One and the same sample provided the 32 T cell receptor beta chains below, sequenced in a study of blood T cell repertoires in COVID-19. Clones were read by immunoSEQ multiplex PCR, and TCRdb kept only the in-frame ones, dropping some. There are some 200,000 clones in the sample; roughly 84% occur only once, and about 12% lies in the top ten. The sequencing sample was made of peripheral blood. All receptors derive from a human donor in a cohort sampled during active COVID-19.

The chain uses TRBV5-3 and TRBJ2-7, with D perhaps matching TRBD1 (5 bases). TRBV5-3 falls under the ORF class, with uncertain function. V dropped 4 bases and J dropped 2 bases, with 16 bases sitting between them. This CDR3 is built from 15 residues. The CDR3 is CARSRFQGPTYEQYF. DNA of the CDR3: TGTGCCAGAAGCCGTTTTCAGGGCCCCACCTACGAGCAGTACTTC.

V gene TRBV21-1 combines with J gene TRBJ1-4; the D call of TRBD1 is as the table states it, not checked on the DNA. TRBV21-1 is tagged as a pseudogene. This CDR3 contains 17 residues. CDR3 amino acids: CASSAGDSYETNEKLFF. CDR3 sequence (DNA): TGTGCCAGCAGCGCCGGGGACAGCTACGAAACTAATGAAAAACTGTTTTTT.

This clone has only one observation. V is TRBV6-5 and J is TRBJ1-1; 8 nucleotides line up with TRBD1. The trim removed 7 bases at V and 1 base at J, leaving 8 bases unmatched. This CDR3 has 15 amino acids. The V gene's germline CDR1 is MNHEY and CDR2 SVGAGI. This CDR3 reads CASTLVGTGNTEAFF. The CDR3, as DNA: TGTGCCAGCACCTTGGTTGGGACAGGGAACACTGAAGCTTTCTTT.

This chain uses TRBV12-2 with TRBJ1-5. TRBV12-2 is assigned pseudogene status. The CDR3 is 15 amino acids. CDR3 coding DNA: TGTGCAAGTCGCTTTGGGGTGGCGGGAGGTCAGCCCCAGCATTTT. Its protein product is CASRFGVAGGQPQHF.

The chain carries TRBV5-5 and TRBJ2-7, with D hard to call. This CDR3 region has 13 residues. The ends were cut back, 0 bases at V and 1 base at J, with 5 bases in the middle. Germline loops: CDR1 SGHKS, CDR2 YYEKEE (reference sequence). CDR3 sequence reads: CASSLVQSYEQYF. The CDR3 DNA is TGTGCCAGCAGCTTGGTTCAGTCCTACGAGCAGTACTTC.

V gene TRBV28 combines with J gene TRBJ2-3, with a tentative D call TRBD2 (5 bases). The CDR3 is made up of 15 amino acids. Germline values: CDR1 MDHEN, CDR2 SYDVKM. V lost 4 bases, J lost 0 bases, and 11 bases lay in between. DNA for the CDR3: TGTGCCAGCAGTTGGACTCCCCTCAGCACAGATACGCAGTATTTT. Translated, it gives CASSWTPLSTDTQYF.

This chain uses TRBV19 with TRBJ2-1, with D perhaps matching TRBD1 (6 bases). CDR3 length: 15 amino acids. V shed 5 bases and J shed 0 bases, with 11 bases lying between them. CDR1 is LNHDA and CDR2 is SQIVND in the germline V gene (reference sequence). CDR3 region: CASSSLGASYNEQFF. Written as DNA, the CDR3 is TGTGCCAGTAGTTCGTTGGGGGCCTCCTACAATGAGCAGTTCTTC.

This clone was detected only once. The CDR3 protein is CASSPPTDRGPNTEAFF. The CDR3 nucleotides read TGTGCCAGCTCACCACCGACGGACAGGGGGCCAAACACTGAAGCTTTCTTT. The V and J genes are TRBV18 and TRBJ1-1; TRBD1 matches at 11 bases. Looked up from germline, CDR1 is KGHSH and CDR2 is LQKENI. This CDR3 spans 17 amino acids. J lost 2 bases, V lost 0 bases, and 5 bases had no gene match.

The V call is TRBV15, the J call TRBJ2-7, with 8 bases that match TRBD2. Trimming took 1 base from V and 3 from J; bases not matched to a gene: 2. The CDR3 is 14 amino acids. CDR1 is LNHNV and CDR2 is YYDKDF in the germline V gene (reference sequence). CDR3 in amino acids: CATSRAGGSYEQYF. Written as DNA, the CDR3 is TGTGCCACCAGCAGAGCGGGAGGGAGCTACGAGCAGTACTTC.

The chain links TRBV27 to TRBJ1-5; D possibly corresponds to TRBD1 (5 bases). The germline CDR1 and CDR2 sequences are MNHEY and SMNVEV (reference sequence). The CDR3 runs 13 residues. Trimming left V 6 bases short and J 4 bases short, with 10 bases between. The CDR3 nucleotides are TGTGCCAGCAGCCAGACAGTTAATCAGCCCCAGCATTTT. Protein: CASSQTVNQPQHF.

The chain joins TRBV5-1 to TRBJ2-3; 7 nucleotides align to TRBD1. Germline-derived CDR1 and CDR2 are SGHRS and YFSETQ. The length of the CDR3 is 15 residues. V shed 0 bases and J 1 base; nucleotides not matched to a gene: 2. CDR3: CASSLGGGGTDTQYF. CDR3 in DNA: TGCGCCAGCAGCTTGGGAGGGGGCGGCACAGATACGCAGTATTTT.

This chain connects TRBV19 to TRBJ2-1, with TRBD1 matching 7 bases. The CDR3 loop spans 15 amino acids. With 6 bases clipped from V and 5 bases from J, the junction kept 10 bases outside the gene matches. CDR1 is LNHDA, CDR2 SQIVND, per germline (reference sequence). The CDR3 bases are TGTGCCAGTAGGGGCACGGGACAGTTAAACAATGAGCAGTTCTTC. It yields the protein CASRGTGQLNNEQFF.

Here the CDR3 reads CASTPGSVSARETQYF. The CDR3 nucleotides read TGCGCCAGTACCCCCGGGAGCGTTTCGGCTCGGGAGACCCAGTACTTC. The chain carries TRBV5-1 and TRBJ2-5; possibly TRBD2 for D (6 bases). The ends were cut back, 8 bases at V and 5 bases at J, with 25 bases in the middle. The germline gives CDR1 SGHRS, CDR2 YFSETQ. This CDR3 comprises 16 residues.

The rearrangement joins TRBV5-4 to TRBJ2-7, with 8 bases aligning to TRBD1. Germline V gene sequence: CDR1 SGHNT, CDR2 YYREEE (reference sequence). V lost 0 bases to trimming and J lost 6 bases; unmatched junction nucleotides: 8. The CDR3 has 15 residues. CDR3 bases: TGTGCCAGCAGCTTGGGGGGCAGGGGGCTTTTCGAGCAGTACTTC. Translation gives CASSLGGRGLFEQYF.

The chain links TRBV3-1 (or the pseudogene TRBV3-2) to TRBJ2-2; 7 bases agree with TRBD1. Unmatched junction bases numbered 9, after V lost 3 bases and J lost 2 bases. The CDR3 is made up of 17 amino acids. From germline, CDR1 is LGHDT and CDR2 YNNKEL (reference sequence). The CDR3 reads CASSQDLGGSNTGELFF. CDR3 nucleotides: TGTGCCAGCAGCCAGGATCTAGGGGGCTCTAACACCGGGGAGCTGTTTTTT.

This clone was counted a few times. The chain combines TRBV7-2 with TRBJ1-2, with D possibly TRBD1 on 5 matching bases. Germline V lookup: CDR1 SGHTA, CDR2 FQGNSA. This CDR3 contains 13 residues. V gave up 3 bases and J gave up 5 bases, with 10 bases separating them. The CDR3 spells CASSFKGTYGYTF. In DNA, the CDR3 is TGTGCCAGCAGCTTCAAGGGGACTTATGGCTACACCTTC.

This chain links TRBV27 with TRBJ1-2, with no clear D. Germline V gene sequence: CDR1 MNHEY, CDR2 SMNVEV (reference sequence). Trimming took off 3 bases at V and 2 bases at J, with 7 bases between the two ends. The length of the CDR3 is 13 residues. The CDR3 nucleotides are TGTGCCAGCAGTTTGGGGAGGAACTATGGCTACACCTTC. The encoded protein is CASSLGRNYGYTF.

This clone was found a few times. V and J are TRBV27 and TRBJ2-1; 9 nucleotides agree with TRBD2. The CDR3 consists of 16 residues. V lost 4 bases, J lost 1 base, and 5 bases stayed unmatched. CDR1 MNHEY and CDR2 SMNVEV come from the germline V gene (reference sequence). CDR3 sequence: CASSSFTSGSYNEQFF. The CDR3 nucleotides are TGTGCCAGCAGTTCATTTACTAGCGGGTCCTACAATGAGCAGTTCTTC.

This chain uses TRBV30 with TRBJ2-2, with D tentatively TRBD2 (6 bases). Germline V gives CDR1 GTSNPN, CDR2 SVGIG (reference sequence). The CDR3 has 16 residues. The V and J ends lost 2 bases and 0 bases respectively, with 13 bases between them. CDR3 DNA sequence: TGTGCCTGGAGTCGAGGCTGGAGGGCGAACACCGGGGAGCTGTTTTTT. Its translation: CAWSRGWRANTGELFF.

The gene calls are TRBV3-1 (or the pseudogene TRBV3-2) and TRBJ2-7; 7 nucleotides line up with TRBD2. V trimming: 0 bases; J trimming: 6 bases; junction bases outside the gene matches: 14. Germline V gives CDR1 LGHDT, CDR2 YNNKEL (reference sequence). The CDR3 is 17 amino acids. DNA of the CDR3: TGTGCCAGCAGCCAAGAAGTTGTGGCGGGAGTATGGGTCGAGCAGTACTTC. This gives the protein CASSQEVVAGVWVEQYF.

The chain combines TRBV7-8 with TRBJ2-7, with 11 bases aligning to TRBD1. V lost 5 bases to trimming and J lost 5 bases; unmatched junction nucleotides: 11. The CDR3 has 16 amino acids. Germline V gene sequence: CDR1 SGHVS, CDR2 FQNEAQ. As DNA, the CDR3 is TGTGCCAGCAGCCAACTGGACAGGGGGCTAATGGACGAGCAGTACTTC. Its protein is CASSQLDRGLMDEQYF.

CDR3 in amino acids: CASSLFSFSGANVLTF. The CDR3 DNA reads as TGTGCCAGCAGCTTATTTTCCTTCTCTGGGGCCAACGTCCTGACTTTC. The chain carries TRBV7-8 and TRBJ2-6; D call uncertain. V shed 2 bases and J shed 0 bases, with 8 bases lying between them. Germline V gene data show CDR1 as SGHVS and CDR2 as FQNEAQ. CDR3 length: 16 amino acids.

This chain connects TRBV28 to TRBJ1-5; TRBD1 might be the D (6 bases). The germline V gene encodes CDR1 MDHEN and CDR2 SYDVKM. Trimming removed 7 bases at V and 7 bases at J, with 17 bases between. This CDR3 is built from 14 residues. CDR3 in amino acids: CASTRGGVVQPQHF. The CDR3 DNA is TGTGCCAGCACTAGGGGGGGGGTTGTCCAGCCCCAGCATTTT.

This chain links TRBV4-1 with TRBJ1-3, with 8 bases that match TRBD1. This CDR3 comprises 14 residues. The germline V gene encodes CDR1 MGHRA and CDR2 YSYEKL. V trimming: 3 bases; J trimming: 6 bases; junction bases outside the gene matches: 4. CDR3 in amino acids: CASSQRQGLNTIYF. The CDR3 DNA reads as TGCGCCAGCAGCCAGCGACAGGGGTTAAACACCATATATTTT.

The DNA for the CDR3 is TGTGCCAGCAGAGGGGTAGGCTCAAACTATGGCTACACCTTC. As protein: CASRGVGSNYGYTF. This chain links TRBV6-5 with TRBJ1-2; D possibly corresponds to TRBD1 (5 bases). In germline, CDR1 is MNHEY, CDR2 SVGAGI. The CDR3 length is 14 residues. The V gene lost 6 bases and the J gene lost 2 bases, with 13 bases spanning the gap.

V and J are TRBV3-1 (or the pseudogene TRBV3-2) and TRBJ1-4; no clear D. This CDR3 contains 16 residues. Germline V gene sequence: CDR1 LGHDT, CDR2 YNNKEL (reference sequence). The V and J ends lost 4 bases and 0 bases respectively, with 12 bases between them. The CDR3 sequence: CASSRTSRSTNEKLFF. The CDR3 region has the DNA TGTGCCAGCAGCCGCACTTCCCGCTCAACTAATGAAAAACTGTTTTTT.

V usage is TRBV12-3 or TRBV12-4 and J usage is TRBJ2-5, with D possibly TRBD1 on 6 matching bases. This CDR3 comprises 13 residues. The V and J ends lost 5 bases and 5 bases respectively, with 12 bases between them. The CDR3 here is CASSVDRWETQYF. For the CDR3, the DNA is TGTGCCAGCAGTGTCGACAGGTGGGAGACCCAGTACTTC.

There are a few counts of this clone. The V call is TRBV11-1, the J call TRBJ2-1; TRBD2 matches 8 bases. With 5 bases clipped from V and 2 bases from J, the junction kept 8 bases outside the gene matches. Germline V gives CDR1 SGHAT, CDR2 FQDESV (reference sequence). This CDR3 is built from 16 residues. The CDR3 DNA follows: TGTGCCAGCAGCCCTTACGGGGGGGCCACCTACAATGAGCAGTTCTTC. Protein: CASSPYGGATYNEQFF. Variable domain in full (rest from reference TRBV11-1 and TRBJ2-1): EAEVAQSPRYKITEKSQAVAFWCDPISGHATLYWYRQILGQGPELLVQFQDESVVDDSQLPKDRFSAERLKGVDSTLKIQPAELGDSAMYLCASSPYGGATYNEQFFGPGTRLTVL.

This chain links TRBV5-8 with TRBJ2-4; no firm D call. Looked up from germline, CDR1 is SGHTS and CDR2 is YDEGEE. Trimming took off 6 bases at V and 2 bases at J, with 6 bases between the two ends. The length of the CDR3 is 12 residues. The CDR3 DNA reads as TGTGCCAGCACCGTAACCAAAAACATTCAGTACTTC. It yields the protein CASTVTKNIQYF.

The V call is TRBV7-9, the J call TRBJ1-2; 7 positions agree with TRBD1. CDR3 size: 15 residues. CDR1 and CDR2 from the germline V gene are SEHNR and FQNEAQ (reference sequence). The ends lost 5 bases at V and 4 bases at J; junction bases unmatched: 10. For the CDR3, the DNA is TGTGCCAGCAGCGCCTCAGGGGGAAGTAGCTATGGCTACACCTTC. This gives the protein CASSASGGSSYGYTF.

A single count supports this clone. This chain links TRBV7-2 with TRBJ2-4, with a possible D match to TRBD2 (7 bases). Trimming pared 1 base from V and 7 bases from J, leaving 17 bases between. The CDR3 length is 16 residues. Per germline, CDR1 SGHTA and CDR2 FQGNSA. The CDR3 DNA reads TGTGCCAGCAGCTTAGAAAGTAGGGGGGGGGCGAACATTCAGTACTTC. Its protein is CASSLESRGGANIQYF. The variable domain in full, with the rest retrieved from reference TRBV7-2 and TRBJ2-4, is GAGVSQSPSNKVTEKGKDVELRCDPISGHTALYWYRQSLGQGLEFLIYFQGNSAPDKSGLPSDRFSAERTGGSVSTLTIQRTQQEDSAVYLCASSLESRGGANIQYFGAGTRLSVL.

The chain employs TRBV2 and TRBJ1-5, with D maybe TRBD1 (5 bases). The CDR3 covers 17 residues. The germline gives CDR1 SNHLY, CDR2 FYNNEI. Deletions cut 5 bases from V and 0 bases from J, with 17 bases between. The CDR3 loop is CASSSEGAIYSNQPQHF. The CDR3 DNA is TGTGCCAGCAGTTCCGAAGGGGCGATCTATAGCAATCAGCCCCAGCATTTT.